Shown below are 2 T cell receptor beta chains from a single sample sequenced in a study of T cell changes during pregnancy in multiple sclerosis. Using immunoSEQ multiplex PCR, the repertoire was profiled, and TCRdb retains in-frame clones only, with some absent. The sample contains around 47,000 clones, almost 95% of which appear only once. This material consisted of CD8+ T cells from peripheral blood mononuclear cells, taken in the first trimester of pregnancy. The receptors stem from a female donor with multiple sclerosis, enrolled in a pregnancy study.

The chain combines TRBV7-2 with TRBJ1-5, with 7 nucleotides matching TRBD1. Losses at the gene ends were 5 bases for V and 0 bases for J; bases not matched to a gene: 7. The CDR3 runs 16 residues. From germline, CDR1 is SGHTA and CDR2 FQGNSA. CDR3: CASSTRDRHSNQPQHF. The CDR3 DNA is TGTGCCAGCAGCACCCGGGACAGACATAGCAATCAGCCCCAGCATTTT.

The chain recombines TRBV13 with TRBJ1-3; D not resolved. Germline CDR1 PRHDT, CDR2 FYEKMQ (reference sequence). V was pared by 3 bases and J by 0 bases, with 6 bases between. The CDR3 loop spans 14 amino acids. CDR3 protein: CASSFRGSGNTIYF. The CDR3 bases are TGTGCCAGCAGCTTCCGGGGCTCTGGAAACACCATATATTTT.